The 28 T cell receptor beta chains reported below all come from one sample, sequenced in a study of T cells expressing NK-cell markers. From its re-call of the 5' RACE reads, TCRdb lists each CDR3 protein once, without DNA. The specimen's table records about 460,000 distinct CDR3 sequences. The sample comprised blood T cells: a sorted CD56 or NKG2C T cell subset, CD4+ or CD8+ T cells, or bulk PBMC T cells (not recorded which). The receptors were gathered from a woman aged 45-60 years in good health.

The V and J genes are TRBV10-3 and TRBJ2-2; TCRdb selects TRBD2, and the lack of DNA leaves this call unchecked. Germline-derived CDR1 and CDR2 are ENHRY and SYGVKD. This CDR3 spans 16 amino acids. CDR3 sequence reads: CAIRGGSALNTGELFF.

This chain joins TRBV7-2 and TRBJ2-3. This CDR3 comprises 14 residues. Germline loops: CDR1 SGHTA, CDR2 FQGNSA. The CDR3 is CASSLDAGADTQYF.

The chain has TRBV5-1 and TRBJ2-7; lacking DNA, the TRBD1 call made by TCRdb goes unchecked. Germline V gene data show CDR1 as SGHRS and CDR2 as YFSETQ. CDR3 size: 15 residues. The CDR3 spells CASSFRQLPYYEQYF.

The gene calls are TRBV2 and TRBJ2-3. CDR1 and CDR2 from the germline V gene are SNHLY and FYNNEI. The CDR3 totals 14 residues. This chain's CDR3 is CAGLTAVGTDTQYF.

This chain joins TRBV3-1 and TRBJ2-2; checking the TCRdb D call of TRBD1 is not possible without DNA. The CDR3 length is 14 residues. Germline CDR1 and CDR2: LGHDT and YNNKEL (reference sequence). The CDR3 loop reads CASSLRGAIGELFF.

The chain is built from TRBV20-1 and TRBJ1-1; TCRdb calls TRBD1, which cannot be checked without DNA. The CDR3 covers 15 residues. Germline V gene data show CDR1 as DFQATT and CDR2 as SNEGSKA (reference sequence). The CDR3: CSARVPGTSHAEAFF.

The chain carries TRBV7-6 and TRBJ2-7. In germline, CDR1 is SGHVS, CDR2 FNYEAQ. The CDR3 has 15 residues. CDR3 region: CASSLTGSSDYEQYF. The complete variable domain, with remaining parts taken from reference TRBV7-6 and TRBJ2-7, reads GAGVSQSPRYKVTKRGQDVALRCDPISGHVSLYWYRQALGQGPEFLTYFNYEAQQDKSGLPNDRFSAERPEGSISTLTIQRTEQRDSAMYRCASSLTGSSDYEQYFGPGTRLTVT.

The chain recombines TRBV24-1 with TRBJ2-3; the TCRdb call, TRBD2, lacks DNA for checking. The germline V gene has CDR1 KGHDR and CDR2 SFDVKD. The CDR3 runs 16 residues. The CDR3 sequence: CATSESAGGWADTQYF.

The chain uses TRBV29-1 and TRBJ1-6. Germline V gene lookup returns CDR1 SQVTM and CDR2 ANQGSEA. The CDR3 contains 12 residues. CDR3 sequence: CSVTSTDGPLHF.

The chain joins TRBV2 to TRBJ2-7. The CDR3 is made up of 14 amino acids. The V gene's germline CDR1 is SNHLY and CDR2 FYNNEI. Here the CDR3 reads CASRRQPSSYEQYF.

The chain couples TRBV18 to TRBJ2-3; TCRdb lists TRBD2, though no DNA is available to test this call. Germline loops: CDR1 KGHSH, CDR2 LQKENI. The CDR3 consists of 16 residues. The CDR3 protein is CASSRTAPSSTDTQYF.

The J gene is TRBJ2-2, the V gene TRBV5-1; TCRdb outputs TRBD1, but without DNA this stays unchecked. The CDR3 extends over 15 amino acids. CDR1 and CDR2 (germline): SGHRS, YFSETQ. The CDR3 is CASRHPEGVTGELFF.

The CDR3 here is CASSLKGRYGYTF. The chain uses TRBV28 and TRBJ1-2. The CDR3 covers 13 residues. Germline CDR1 is MDHEN and CDR2 is SYDVKM.

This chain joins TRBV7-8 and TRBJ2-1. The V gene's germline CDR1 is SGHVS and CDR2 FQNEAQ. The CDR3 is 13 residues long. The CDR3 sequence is CASGSPSGNEQFF.

CDR3 region: CASSLGTGVSGANVLTF. This chain uses TRBV27 with TRBJ2-6; TCRdb picks TRBD1, but there is no DNA to check that call. Looked up from germline, CDR1 is MNHEY and CDR2 is SMNVEV (reference sequence). The CDR3 loop spans 17 amino acids.

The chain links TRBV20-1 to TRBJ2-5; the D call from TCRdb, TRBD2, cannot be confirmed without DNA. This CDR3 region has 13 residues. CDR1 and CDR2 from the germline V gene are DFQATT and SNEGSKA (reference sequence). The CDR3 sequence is CSARGSSRETQYF.

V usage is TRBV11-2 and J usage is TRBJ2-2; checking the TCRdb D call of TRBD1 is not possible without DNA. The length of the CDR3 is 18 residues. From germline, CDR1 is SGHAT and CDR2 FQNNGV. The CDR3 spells CASTHTPSYGANTGELFF. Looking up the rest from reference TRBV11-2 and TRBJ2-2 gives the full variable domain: EAGVAQSPRYKIIEKRQSVAFWCNPISGHATLYWYQQILGQGPKLLIQFQNNGVVDDSQLPKDRFSAERLKGVDSTLKIQPAKLEDSAVYLCASTHTPSYGANTGELFFGEGSRLTVL.

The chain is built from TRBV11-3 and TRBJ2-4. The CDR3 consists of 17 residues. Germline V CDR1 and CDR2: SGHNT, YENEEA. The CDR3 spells CASSSRDTILAKNIQYF.

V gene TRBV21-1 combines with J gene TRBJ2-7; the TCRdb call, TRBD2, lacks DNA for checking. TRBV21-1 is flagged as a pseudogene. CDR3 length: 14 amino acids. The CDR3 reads CATPPDRGSYEQYF.

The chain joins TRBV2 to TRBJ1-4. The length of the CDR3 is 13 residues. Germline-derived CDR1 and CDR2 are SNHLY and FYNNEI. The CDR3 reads CASRGGVHEKLFF.

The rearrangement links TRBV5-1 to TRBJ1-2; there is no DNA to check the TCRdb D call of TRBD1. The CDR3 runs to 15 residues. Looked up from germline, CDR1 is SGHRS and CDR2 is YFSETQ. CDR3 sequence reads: CASSLEGVANYGYTF.

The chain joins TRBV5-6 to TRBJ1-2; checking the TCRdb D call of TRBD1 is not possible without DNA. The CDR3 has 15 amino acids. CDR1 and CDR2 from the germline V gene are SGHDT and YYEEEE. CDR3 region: CASSFQGLTGSGYTF.

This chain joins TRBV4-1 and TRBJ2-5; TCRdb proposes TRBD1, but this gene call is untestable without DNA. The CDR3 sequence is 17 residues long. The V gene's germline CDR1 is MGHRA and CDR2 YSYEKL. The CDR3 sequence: CASSQGPLGTRGETQYF.

CDR3 loop: CASPPSHGVTSTDTQYF. The chain couples TRBV28 to TRBJ2-3; the D call from TCRdb, TRBD1, cannot be confirmed without DNA. Germline loops: CDR1 MDHEN, CDR2 SYDVKM. The CDR3 loop spans 17 amino acids.

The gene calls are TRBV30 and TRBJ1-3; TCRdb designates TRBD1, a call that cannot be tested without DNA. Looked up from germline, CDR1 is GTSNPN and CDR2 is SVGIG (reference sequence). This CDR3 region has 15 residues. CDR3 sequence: CAWNGKGRSGNTIYF.

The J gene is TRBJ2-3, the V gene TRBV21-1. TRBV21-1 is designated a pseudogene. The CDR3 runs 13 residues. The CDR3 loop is CASSGYTTDTQYF.

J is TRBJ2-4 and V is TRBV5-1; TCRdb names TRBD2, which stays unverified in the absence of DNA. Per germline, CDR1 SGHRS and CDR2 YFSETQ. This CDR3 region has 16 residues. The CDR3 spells CASSPGLAVAKNIQYF.

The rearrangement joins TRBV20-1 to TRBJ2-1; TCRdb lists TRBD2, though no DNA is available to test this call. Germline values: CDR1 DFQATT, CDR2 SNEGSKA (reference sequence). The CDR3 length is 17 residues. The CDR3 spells CSAPGLAGRLSYNEQFF.